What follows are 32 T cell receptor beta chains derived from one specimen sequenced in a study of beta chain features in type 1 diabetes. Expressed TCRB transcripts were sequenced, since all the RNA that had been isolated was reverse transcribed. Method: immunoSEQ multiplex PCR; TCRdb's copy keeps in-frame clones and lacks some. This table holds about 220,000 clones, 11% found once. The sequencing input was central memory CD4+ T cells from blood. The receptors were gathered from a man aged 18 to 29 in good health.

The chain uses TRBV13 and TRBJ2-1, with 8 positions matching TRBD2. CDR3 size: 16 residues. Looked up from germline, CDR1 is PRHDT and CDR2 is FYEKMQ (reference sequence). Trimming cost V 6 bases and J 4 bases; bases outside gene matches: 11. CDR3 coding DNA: TGTGCCAGCAGATCTCAAGCGGGAGTTAGATACAATGAGCAGTTCTTC. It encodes CASRSQAGVRYNEQFF.

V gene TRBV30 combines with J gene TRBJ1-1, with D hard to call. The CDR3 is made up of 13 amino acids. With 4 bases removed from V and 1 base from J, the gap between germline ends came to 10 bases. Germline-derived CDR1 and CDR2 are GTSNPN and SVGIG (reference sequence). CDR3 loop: CAWNRGENTEAFF. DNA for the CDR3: TGTGCCTGGAACAGAGGAGAGAACACTGAAGCTTTCTTT.

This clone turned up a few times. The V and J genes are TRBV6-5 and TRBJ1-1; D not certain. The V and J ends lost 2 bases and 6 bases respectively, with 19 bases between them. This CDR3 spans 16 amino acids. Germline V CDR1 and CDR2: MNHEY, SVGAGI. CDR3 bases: TGTGCCAGCAGTTACCGAATTGACTGGTCTGAGGCTGAAGCTTTCTTT. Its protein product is CASSYRIDWSEAEAFF.

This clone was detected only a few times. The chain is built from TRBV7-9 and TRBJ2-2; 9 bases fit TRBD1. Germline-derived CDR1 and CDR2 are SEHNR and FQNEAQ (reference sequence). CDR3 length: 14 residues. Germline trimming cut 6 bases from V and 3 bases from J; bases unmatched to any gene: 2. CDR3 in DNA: TGTGCCAGCAGGAGGACAGGGGACACCGGGGAGCTGTTTTTT. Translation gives CASRRTGDTGELFF. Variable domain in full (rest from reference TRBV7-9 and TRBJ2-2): DTGVSQNPRHKITKRGQNVTFRCDPISEHNRLYWYRQTLGQGPEFLTYFQNEAQLEKSRLLSDRFSAERPKGSFSTLEIQRTEQGDSAMYLCASRRTGDTGELFFGEGSRLTVL.

The CDR3 loop reads CASSYTGLDEQYF. Here the CDR3 DNA reads TGTGCCAGCAGTTATACAGGTCTGGACGAGCAGTACTTC. The V call is TRBV25-1, the J call TRBJ2-7, with D perhaps matching TRBD1 (5 bases). This CDR3 contains 13 residues. V gave up 5 bases and J gave up 5 bases, with 13 bases separating them. Germline V CDR1 and CDR2: MGHDK, SYGVNS.

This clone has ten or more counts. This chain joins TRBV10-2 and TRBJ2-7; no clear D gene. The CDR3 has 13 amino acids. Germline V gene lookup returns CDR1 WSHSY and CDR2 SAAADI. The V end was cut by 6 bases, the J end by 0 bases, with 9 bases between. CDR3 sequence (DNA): TGCGCCAGCAGGACGTTTAGCTCCTACGAGCAGTACTTC. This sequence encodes CASRTFSSYEQYF.

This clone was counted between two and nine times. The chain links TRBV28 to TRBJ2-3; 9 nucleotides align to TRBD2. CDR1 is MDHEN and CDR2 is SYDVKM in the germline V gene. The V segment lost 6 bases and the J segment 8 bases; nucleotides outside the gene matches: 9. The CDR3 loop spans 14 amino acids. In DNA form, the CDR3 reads TGTGCCAGCAGCATTAGCGGGGGAGAGGGTACGCAGTATTTT. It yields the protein CASSISGGEGTQYF. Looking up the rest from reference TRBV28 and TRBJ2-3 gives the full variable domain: DVKVTQSSRYLVKRTGEKVFLECVQDMDHENMFWYRQDPGLGLRLIYFSYDVKMKEKGDIPEGYSVSREKKERFSLILESASTNQTSMYLCASSISGGEGTQYFGPGTRLTVL.

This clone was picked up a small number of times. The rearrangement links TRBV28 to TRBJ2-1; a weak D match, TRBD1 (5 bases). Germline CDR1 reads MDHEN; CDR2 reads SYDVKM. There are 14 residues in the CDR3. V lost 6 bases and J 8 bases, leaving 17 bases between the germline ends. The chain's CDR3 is CASSQPQGSDEQFF. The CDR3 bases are TGTGCCAGCAGCCAACCGCAGGGATCGGATGAGCAGTTCTTC. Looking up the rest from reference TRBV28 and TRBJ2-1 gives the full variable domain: DVKVTQSSRYLVKRTGEKVFLECVQDMDHENMFWYRQDPGLGLRLIYFSYDVKMKEKGDIPEGYSVSREKKERFSLILESASTNQTSMYLCASSQPQGSDEQFFGPGTRLTVL.

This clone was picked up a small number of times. CDR3 bases: TGTGCTACTTCGGGGACTAGCACAGATACGCAGTATTTT. As protein: CATSGTSTDTQYF. The chain is built from TRBV7-9 and TRBJ2-3; the D gene is possibly TRBD2 (6 bases). Germline V gene data show CDR1 as SEHNR and CDR2 as FQNEAQ (reference sequence). The CDR3 extends over 13 amino acids.

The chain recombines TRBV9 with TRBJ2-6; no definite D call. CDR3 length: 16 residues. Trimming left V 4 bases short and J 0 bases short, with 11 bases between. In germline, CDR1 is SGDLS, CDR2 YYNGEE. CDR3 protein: CASSPRGNSGANVLTF. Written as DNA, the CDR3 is TGTGCCAGCAGCCCCCGCGGTAACTCTGGGGCCAACGTCCTGACTTTC.

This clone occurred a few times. The CDR3 is CASSSSVTSYNEQFF. As DNA, the CDR3 is TGTGCCAGCAGCTCCTCGGTGACGTCCTACAATGAGCAGTTCTTC. The chain has TRBV7-2 and TRBJ2-1; no firm D call. The CDR3 consists of 15 residues. V was pared by 4 bases and J by 1 base, with 11 bases between. Per germline, CDR1 SGHTA and CDR2 FQGNSA.

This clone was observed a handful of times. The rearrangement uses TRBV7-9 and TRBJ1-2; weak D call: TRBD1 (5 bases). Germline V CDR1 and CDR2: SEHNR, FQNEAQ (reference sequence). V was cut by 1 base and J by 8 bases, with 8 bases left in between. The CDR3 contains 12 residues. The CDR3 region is CASSLGGVGYTF. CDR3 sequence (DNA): TGTGCCAGCAGCTTAGGAGGGGTCGGCTACACCTTC.

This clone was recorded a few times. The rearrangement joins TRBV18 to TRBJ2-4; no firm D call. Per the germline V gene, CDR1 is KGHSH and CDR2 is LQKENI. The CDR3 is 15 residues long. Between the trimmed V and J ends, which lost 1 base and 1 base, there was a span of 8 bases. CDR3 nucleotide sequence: TGTGCCAGCTCACCACTAGATCGGGCCAAAAACATTCAGTACTTC. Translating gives CASSPLDRAKNIQYF.

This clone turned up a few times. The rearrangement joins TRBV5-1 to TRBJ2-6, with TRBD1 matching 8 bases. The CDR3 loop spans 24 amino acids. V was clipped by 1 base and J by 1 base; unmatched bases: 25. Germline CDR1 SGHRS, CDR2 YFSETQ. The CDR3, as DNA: TGCGCCAGCAGCTTGTTAAAAACTGACCTTCGACAGGGGAAGCCGCAATCTGGGGCCAACGTCCTGACTTTC. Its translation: CASSLLKTDLRQGKPQSGANVLTF. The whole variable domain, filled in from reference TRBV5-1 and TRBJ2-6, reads KAGVTQTPRYLIKTRGQQVTLSCSPISGHRSVSWYQQTPGQGLQFLFEYFSETQRNKGNFPGRFSGRQFSNSRSEMNVSTLELGDSALYLCASSLLKTDLRQGKPQSGANVLTFGAGSRLTVL.

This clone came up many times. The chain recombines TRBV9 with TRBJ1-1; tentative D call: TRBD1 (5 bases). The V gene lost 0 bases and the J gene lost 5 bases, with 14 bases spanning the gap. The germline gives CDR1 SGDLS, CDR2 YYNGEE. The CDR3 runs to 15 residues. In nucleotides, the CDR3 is TGTGCCAGCAGCGTAGAGGGGACGGGAGGAACTGAAGCTTTCTTT. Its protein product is CASSVEGTGGTEAFF.

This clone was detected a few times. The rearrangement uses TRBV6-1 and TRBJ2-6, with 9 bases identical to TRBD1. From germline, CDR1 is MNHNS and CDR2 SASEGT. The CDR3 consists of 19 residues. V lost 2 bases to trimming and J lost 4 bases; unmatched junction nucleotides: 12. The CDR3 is CASSEFLTQGAPGANVLTF. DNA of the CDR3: TGTGCCAGCAGTGAATTCCTTACACAGGGGGCGCCCGGGGCCAACGTCCTGACTTTC.

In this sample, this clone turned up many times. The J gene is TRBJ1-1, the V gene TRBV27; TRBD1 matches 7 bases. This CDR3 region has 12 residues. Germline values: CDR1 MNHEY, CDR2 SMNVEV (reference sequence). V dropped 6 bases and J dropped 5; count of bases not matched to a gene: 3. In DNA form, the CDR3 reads TGTGCCAGCAGATCGACAGGGACTGAAGCTTTCTTT. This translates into CASRSTGTEAFF.

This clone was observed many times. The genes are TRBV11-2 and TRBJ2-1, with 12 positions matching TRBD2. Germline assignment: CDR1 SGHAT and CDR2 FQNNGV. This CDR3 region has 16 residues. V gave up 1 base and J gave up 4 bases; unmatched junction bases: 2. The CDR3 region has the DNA TGTGCCAGCAGCTTAGCTAGCGGGAGGGTTTACAATGAGCAGTTCTTC. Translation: CASSLASGRVYNEQFF.

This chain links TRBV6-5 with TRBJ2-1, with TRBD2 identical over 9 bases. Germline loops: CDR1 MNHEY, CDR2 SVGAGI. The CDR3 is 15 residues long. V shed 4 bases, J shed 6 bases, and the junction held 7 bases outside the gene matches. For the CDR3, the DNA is TGTGCCAGCAGTTGGGGACTAGCCCGGGTCAATGAGCAGTTCTTC. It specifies CASSWGLARVNEQFF.

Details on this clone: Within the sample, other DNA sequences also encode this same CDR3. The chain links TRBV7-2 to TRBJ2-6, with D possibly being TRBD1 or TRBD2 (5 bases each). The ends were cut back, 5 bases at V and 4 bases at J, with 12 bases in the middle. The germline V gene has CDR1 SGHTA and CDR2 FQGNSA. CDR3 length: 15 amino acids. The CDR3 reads CASSPLGGGANVLTF. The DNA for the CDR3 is TGTGCCAGCAGCCCGCTTGGGGGAGGGGCCAACGTCCTGACTTTC.

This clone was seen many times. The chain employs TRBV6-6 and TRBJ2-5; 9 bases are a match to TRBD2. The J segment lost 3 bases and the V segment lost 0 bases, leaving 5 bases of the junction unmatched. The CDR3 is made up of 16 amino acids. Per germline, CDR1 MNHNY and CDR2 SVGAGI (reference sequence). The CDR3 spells CASSYSGGRAKETQYF. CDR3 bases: TGTGCCAGCAGTTACTCTGGCGGGAGGGCTAAAGAGACCCAGTACTTC.

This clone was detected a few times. CDR3 protein: CASSQRVEQYF. For the CDR3, the DNA is TGTGCCAGCAGCCAGAGGGTCGAGCAGTACTTC. The rearrangement uses TRBV14 and TRBJ2-7; TRBD2 might be the D (5 bases). The CDR3 is made up of 11 amino acids. Trimming took 3 bases from V and 6 from J, leaving 6 bases between them. The germline V gene encodes CDR1 SGHDN and CDR2 FVKESK.

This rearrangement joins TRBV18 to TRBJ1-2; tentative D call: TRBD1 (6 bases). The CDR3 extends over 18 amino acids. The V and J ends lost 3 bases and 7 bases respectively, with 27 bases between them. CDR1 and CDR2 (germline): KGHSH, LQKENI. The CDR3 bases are TGTGCCAGCTCACCCCAGACCACTGAACAGGGTCCCTGGCGTGGCTACACCTTC. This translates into CASSPQTTEQGPWRGYTF.

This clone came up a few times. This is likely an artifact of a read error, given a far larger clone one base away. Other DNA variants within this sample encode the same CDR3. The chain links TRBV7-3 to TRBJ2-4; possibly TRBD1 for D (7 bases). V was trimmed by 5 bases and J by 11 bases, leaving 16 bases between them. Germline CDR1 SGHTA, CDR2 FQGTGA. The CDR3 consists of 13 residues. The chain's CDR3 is CASSPGGQSVQYF. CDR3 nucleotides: TGTGCCAGCAGCCCAGGGGGGCAGAGCGTTCAGTACTTC. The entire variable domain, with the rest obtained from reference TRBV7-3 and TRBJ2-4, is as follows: GAGVSQTPSNKVTEKGKYVELRCDPISGHTALYWYRQSLGQGPEFLIYFQGTGAADDSGLPNDRFFAVRPEGSVSTLKIQRTERGDSAVYLCASSPGGQSVQYFGAGTRLSVL.

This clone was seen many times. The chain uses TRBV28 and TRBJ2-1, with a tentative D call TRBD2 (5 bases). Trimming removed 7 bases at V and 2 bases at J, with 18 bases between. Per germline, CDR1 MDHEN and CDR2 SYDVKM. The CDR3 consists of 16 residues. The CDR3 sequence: CASTFSYRGAYNEQFF. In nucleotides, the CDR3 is TGTGCCAGCACCTTTTCTTATCGGGGAGCCTACAATGAGCAGTTCTTC.

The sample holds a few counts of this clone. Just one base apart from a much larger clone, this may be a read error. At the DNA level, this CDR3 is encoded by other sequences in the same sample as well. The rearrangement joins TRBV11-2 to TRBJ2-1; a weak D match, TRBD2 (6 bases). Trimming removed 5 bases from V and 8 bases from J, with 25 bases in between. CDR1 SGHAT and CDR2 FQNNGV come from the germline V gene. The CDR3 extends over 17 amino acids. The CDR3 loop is CASSTLVVSGVRDEQFF. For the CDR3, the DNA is TGTGCCAGCAGCACTCTGGTGGTTTCGGGAGTGCGGGATGAGCAGTTCTTC.

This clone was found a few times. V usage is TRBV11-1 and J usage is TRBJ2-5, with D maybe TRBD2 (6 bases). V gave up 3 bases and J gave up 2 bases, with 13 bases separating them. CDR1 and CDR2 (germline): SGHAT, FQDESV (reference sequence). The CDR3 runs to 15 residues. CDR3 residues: CASSLDGGAQETQYF. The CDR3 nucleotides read TGTGCCAGCAGCTTGGACGGAGGGGCACAAGAGACCCAGTACTTC.

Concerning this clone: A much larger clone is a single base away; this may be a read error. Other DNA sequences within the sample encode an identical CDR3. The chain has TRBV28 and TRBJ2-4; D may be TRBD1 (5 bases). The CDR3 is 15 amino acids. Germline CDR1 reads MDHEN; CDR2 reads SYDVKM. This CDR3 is CASTDSLQAKNIQYF. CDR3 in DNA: TGCGCCAGCACCGACAGCCTCCAAGCCAAAAACATTCAGTACTTC. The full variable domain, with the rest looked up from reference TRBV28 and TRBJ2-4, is DVKVTQSSRYLVKRTGEKVFLECVQDMDHENMFWYRQDPGLGLRLIYFSYDVKMKEKGDIPEGYSVSREKKERFSLILESASTNQTSMYLCASTDSLQAKNIQYFGAGTRLSVL.

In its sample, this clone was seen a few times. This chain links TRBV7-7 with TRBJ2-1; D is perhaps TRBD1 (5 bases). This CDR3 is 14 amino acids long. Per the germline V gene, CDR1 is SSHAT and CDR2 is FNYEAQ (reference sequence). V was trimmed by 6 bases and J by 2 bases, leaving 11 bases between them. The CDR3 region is CASSPDRTYNEQFF. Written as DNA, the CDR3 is TGTGCCAGCAGTCCAGACAGAACCTACAATGAGCAGTTCTTC. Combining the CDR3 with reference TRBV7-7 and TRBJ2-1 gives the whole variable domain GAGVSQSPRYKVTKRGQDVTLRCDPISSHATLYWYQQALGQGPEFLTYFNYEAQPDKSGLPSDRFSAERPEGSISTLTIQRTEQRDSAMYRCASSPDRTYNEQFFGPGTRLTVL.

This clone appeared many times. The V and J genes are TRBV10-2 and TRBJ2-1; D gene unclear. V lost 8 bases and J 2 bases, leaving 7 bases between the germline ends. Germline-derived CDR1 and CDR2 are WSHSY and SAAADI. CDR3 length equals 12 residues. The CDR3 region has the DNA TGCGCCAGCTCGTCCCCCTACAATGAGCAGTTCTTC. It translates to CASSSPYNEQFF.

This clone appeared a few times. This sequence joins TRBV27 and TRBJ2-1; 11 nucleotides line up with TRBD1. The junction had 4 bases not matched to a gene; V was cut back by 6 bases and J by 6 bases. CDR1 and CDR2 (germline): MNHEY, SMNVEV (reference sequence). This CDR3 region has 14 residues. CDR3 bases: TGTGCCAGCAGGCGGACAGGGGGCCGCAATGAGCAGTTCTTC. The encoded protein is CASRRTGGRNEQFF.

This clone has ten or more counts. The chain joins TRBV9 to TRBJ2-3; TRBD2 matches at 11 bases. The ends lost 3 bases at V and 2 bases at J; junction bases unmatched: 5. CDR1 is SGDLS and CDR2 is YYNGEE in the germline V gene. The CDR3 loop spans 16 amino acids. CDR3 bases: TGTGCCAGCAGCGAGGGGACTAGCGGTTTCACAGATACGCAGTATTTT. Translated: CASSEGTSGFTDTQYF.